This T cell receptor (beta chain) was documented in a study of cytomegalovirus exposure and HLA in healthy donors. Study-wide points: For most TCR sequences rarity was the rule, although some public TCRs occurred in many donors. A later analysis, which compared TCR beta chains of equal frequency, found the HLA-associated ones more clonally expanded. In vitro, three CMV-associated chains proved specific for CMV antigens.

In its sample, this clone was seen once. No antigen is known for it. PCR primers comprised 60 Vbeta and 13 Jbeta primers. Original analysis: As a later analysis found, there were 70 million to 80 million unique TCR beta chains, of which about 10 million were shared. The method was immunoSEQ multiplex PCR; TCRdb's version includes in-frame clones alone and lacks a portion of them. The V and J calls and clone size come from that table; D and trimming were worked out from the DNA. This sample carries over 200,000 clones, more than 75% of them seen once, and the ten largest clones take 1.3%. J lost 0 bases, V lost 7 bases, and 6 bases had no gene match. The CDR3 loop spans 15 amino acids. Per the germline V gene, CDR1 is LNHDA and CDR2 is SQIVND (reference sequence).

Sequencing input: PBMCs. The chain employs TRBV19 and TRBJ2-1; TRBD1 matches at 7 bases. This clonotype originated in a human donor in good health. The CDR3 is CASMWTGSSYNEQFF. The CDR3 region has the DNA TGTGCCAGTATGTGGACAGGCAGCTCCTACAATGAGCAGTTCTTC.